This T cell receptor (beta chain) came from a study of graft-versus-host responses after intestinal transplantation. Study context: Tacrolimus and steroids were given for two to four years to all recipients after anti-thymocyte globulin induction.

A remark on this clone: Its antigen remains unidentified.

Regarding the study as a whole: Early HvG declines after transplant were associated with peak circulating GvH clone levels. The study found high graft-versus-host to host-versus-graft clonal ratios in allografts of patients with graft-donor T cell macrochimerism.

V lost 4 bases to trimming and J lost 4 bases, with 10 bases between them. This CDR3 comprises 14 residues. CDR1 and CDR2 from the germline V gene are MNHEY and SMNVEV (reference sequence). TCRdb's table, derived via immunoSEQ multiplex PCR, lists solely in-frame clones and lacks some. The sample holds about 90,000 clones, approximately 78% seen once. Specimen: unstimulated CD4+ T cells sorted from spleen or lymph node cells, collected before intestinal transplant. The receptor comes from a human donor who received an intestinal transplant. V is TRBV27 and J is TRBJ2-2; possible D gene TRBD2, 6 bases. This CDR3 reads CASSSGGSTGELFF. As DNA, the CDR3 is TGTGCCAGCAGTTCCGGGGGAAGCACCGGGGAGCTGTTTTTT.